The 12 T cell receptor beta chains reported below all come from one sample, sequenced in a study of cytomegalovirus exposure and HLA in healthy donors. 13 Jbeta primers and 60 Vbeta primers were used for the PCR. Libraries were prepared by immunoSEQ multiplex PCR; TCRdb keeps only in-frame clonotypes and omits some of them. This sample has around 120,000 clones; 80% occur once, and the top ten carry 4%. The sample consisted of PBMCs. The receptors were gathered from a woman in her forties in good health and CMV-seronegative.

V gene TRBV7-2 combines with J gene TRBJ2-2, with D possibly TRBD2 on 6 matching bases. V was trimmed by 7 bases and J by 2 bases, leaving 14 bases between them. In germline, CDR1 is SGHTA, CDR2 FQGNSA. The CDR3 has 15 amino acids. The CDR3 bases are TGTGCCAGCACCCCCGGCGGGGCCAACACCGGGGAGCTGTTTTTT. Encoded protein: CASTPGGANTGELFF.

This clone came up once. This chain joins TRBV6-5 and TRBJ2-3, with D tentatively TRBD1 (5 bases). The germline V gene has CDR1 MNHEY and CDR2 SVGAGI. V lost 3 bases and J lost 0, with 7 bases in between. The CDR3 runs to 14 residues. In nucleotides, the CDR3 is TGTGCCAGCAGTTATGGGGCTAGCACAGATACGCAGTATTTT. This translates into CASSYGASTDTQYF.

The chain carries TRBV2 and TRBJ1-5; D perhaps matches TRBD1 (6 bases). Germline-derived CDR1 and CDR2 are SNHLY and FYNNEI. The CDR3 is made up of 17 amino acids. Trimming stripped 3 bases from V and 6 bases from J, with 21 bases between. CDR3 loop: CASSERQDLEGTQPQHF. The CDR3 DNA follows: TGTGCCAGCAGTGAGAGACAGGACCTTGAGGGTACTCAGCCCCAGCATTTT. The variable domain in full, with the rest retrieved from reference TRBV2 and TRBJ1-5, is EPEVTQTPSHQVTQMGQEVILRCVPISNHLYFYWYRQILGQKVEFLVSFYNNEISEKSEIFDDQFSVERPDGSNFTLKIRSTKLEDSAMYFCASSERQDLEGTQPQHFGDGTRLSIL.

The chain joins TRBV2 to TRBJ1-6; no reliable D call. CDR1 SNHLY and CDR2 FYNNEI come from the germline V gene. V was pared by 0 bases and J by 5 bases, with 8 bases between. The CDR3 consists of 15 residues. The CDR3 loop is CASSEARSNNSPLHF. CDR3 in DNA: TGTGCCAGCAGTGAAGCCCGGTCGAATAATTCACCCCTCCACTTT. Complete variable domain (other parts from reference TRBV2 and TRBJ1-6): EPEVTQTPSHQVTQMGQEVILRCVPISNHLYFYWYRQILGQKVEFLVSFYNNEISEKSEIFDDQFSVERPDGSNFTLKIRSTKLEDSAMYFCASSEARSNNSPLHFGNGTRLTVT.

The rearrangement uses TRBV7-6 and TRBJ2-3; TRBD2 matches at 7 bases. The CDR3 is 15 residues long. The V gene end was trimmed by 5 bases and the J gene end by 0 bases; junction bases not matched to a gene: 5. CDR1 is SGHVS and CDR2 is FNYEAQ in the germline V gene. CDR3: CASSPPSGSTDTQYF. CDR3 bases: TGTGCCAGCAGCCCCCCTAGCGGAAGCACAGATACGCAGTATTTT.

Notes on this clone: The junction and the germline gene differ at one end; a read error may be behind it. This chain uses TRBV19 with TRBJ2-2; the D gene is possibly TRBD1 (6 bases). The CDR3 spans 16 residues. CDR1 LNHDA and CDR2 SQIVND come from the germline V gene (reference sequence). CDR3: CACSIAYREGTGELFF. The DNA of the CDR3 is TGTGCCTGTAGTATAGCATACAGGGAAGGCACCGGGGAGCTGTTTTTT.

The chain carries TRBV7-2 and TRBJ1-2; D gene ambiguous. Trimming pared 0 bases from V and 4 bases from J, leaving 15 bases between. The CDR3 runs to 16 residues. Germline CDR1 reads SGHTA; CDR2 reads FQGNSA. CDR3 nucleotides: TGTGCCAGCAGCTTAGCGGCGGGGAGTAGTGGCTATGGCTACACCTTC. Residues: CASSLAAGSSGYGYTF.

CDR3: CASSPRTANYGYTF. The CDR3 DNA sequence: TGTGCCAGTAGTCCCCGGACAGCTAACTATGGCTACACCTTC. The gene calls are TRBV19 and TRBJ1-2; TRBD1 might be the D (6 bases). The CDR3 is 14 amino acids. Germline lookup yields CDR1 LNHDA and CDR2 SQIVND (reference sequence). V lost 5 bases, J lost 0 bases, and 10 bases lay in between.

The CDR3 is CSLKTGYEQYF. In nucleotides, the CDR3 is TGCAGCCTAAAGACTGGCTACGAGCAGTACTTC. The rearrangement uses TRBV29-1 and TRBJ2-7; D is undetermined. Germline loops: CDR1 SQVTM, CDR2 ANQGSEA. Trimming shortened V by 8 bases and J by 3 bases, and 11 bases separated the two germline ends. The CDR3 runs to 11 residues.

This chain links TRBV27 with TRBJ1-4, with D possibly being TRBD1 (5 bases). V lost 6 bases to trimming and J lost 9 bases, with 17 bases between them. This CDR3 contains 14 residues. Germline V gene data show CDR1 as MNHEY and CDR2 as SMNVEV (reference sequence). CDR3: CASSSDTDKKKLFF. CDR3 DNA: TGTGCCAGCAGCTCGGACACCGATAAAAAAAAACTGTTTTTT.

Notes on this clone: Its ends do not fully match the called genes, so a read error is possible. Additional DNA sequences in this sample encode the identical CDR3. The V gene is TRBV25-1, the J gene TRBJ2-7; the D gene is possibly TRBD1 (6 bases). Germline CDR1 MGHDK, CDR2 SYGVNS. This CDR3 has 11 residues. The CDR3 here is CASGRGYEQYF. In nucleotides, the CDR3 is TGTGCCAGCGGCAGGGGCTACGAGCAGTACTTT.

This clone was observed a single time. This chain uses TRBV27 with TRBJ1-5; a possible D gene is TRBD1 (6 bases). The CDR3 is 18 residues long. Germline lookup yields CDR1 MNHEY and CDR2 SMNVEV (reference sequence). Trimming took off 3 bases at V and 5 bases at J, with 23 bases between the two ends. CDR3 loop: CASSFTPVRGRGYQPQHF. The CDR3, as DNA: TGTGCCAGCAGTTTTACTCCCGTGCGAGGCAGGGGTTATCAGCCCCAGCATTTT.